A single sample is the source of the 24 T cell receptor beta chains below, sequenced in a study of shared clonotypes between healthy human individuals. Produced via immunoSEQ multiplex PCR; TCRdb's table is partial and in-frame only. The data show over a million clones, roughly 96% seen once. The sample taken for sequencing was naive CD4+ T cells sorted from blood. The subset denotes: CD45RA+ positively selected. All receptors derive from a young man in good health.

This clone occurred once. The chain couples TRBV4-1 to TRBJ2-2; D gene unclear. The length of the CDR3 is 18 residues. Between the trimmed V and J ends, which lost 0 bases and 4 bases, there was a span of 18 bases. Germline CDR1 reads MGHRA; CDR2 reads YSYEKL. The CDR3 is CASSQDLIGTAVTGELFF. The CDR3 nucleotides are TGCGCCAGCAGCCAAGATCTTATCGGTACGGCTGTCACCGGGGAGCTGTTTTTT.

The chain links TRBV7-3 to TRBJ2-7; 8 nucleotides match TRBD2. Germline V lookup: CDR1 SGHTA, CDR2 FQGTGA. With 1 base clipped from V and 5 bases from J, the junction kept 4 bases outside the gene matches. The CDR3 sequence is 14 residues long. In DNA, the CDR3 is TGTGCCAGCAGCTTAAGCGGGAGGTCCCACGAGCAGTACTTC. This sequence encodes CASSLSGRSHEQYF.

The rearrangement joins TRBV5-5 to TRBJ1-2, with D possibly being TRBD1 (6 bases). CDR1 is SGHKS and CDR2 is YYEKEE in the germline V gene (reference sequence). The V and J ends lost 2 bases and 4 bases respectively, with 18 bases between them. CDR3 length: 16 amino acids. CDR3 bases: TGTGCCAGCAGCTTACGGGACACAGCAGGCCCCTATGGCTACACCTTC. This gives the protein CASSLRDTAGPYGYTF.

This clone was picked up a small number of times. A much larger clone differs by one base, so this may be a read error. Other nucleotide sequences in the sample specify the same CDR3. The chain employs TRBV18 and TRBJ2-5; D is unresolved. Trimming removed 2 bases from V and 3 bases from J, with 1 base in between. The CDR3 runs to 11 residues. CDR1 and CDR2 (germline): KGHSH, LQKENI. In nucleotides, the CDR3 is TGTGCCAGCTCACCAGAAGAGACCCAGTACTTC. Protein sequence: CASSPEETQYF.

The chain carries TRBV5-1 and TRBJ2-6; D may be TRBD1 or TRBD2 (6 bases each). Germline V gives CDR1 SGHRS, CDR2 YFSETQ. This CDR3 region has 18 residues. Trimming took 0 bases from V and 0 from J, leaving 13 bases between them. This CDR3 is CASSLVGGSISGANVLTF. The DNA for the CDR3 is TGCGCCAGCAGCTTGGTCGGGGGCTCGATCTCTGGGGCCAACGTCCTGACTTTC.

This CDR3 reads CASSISWNTEAFF. The CDR3 DNA sequence: TGTGCCAGTAGTATATCCTGGAACACTGAAGCTTTCTTT. This chain joins TRBV19 and TRBJ1-1; D call uncertain. The length of the CDR3 is 13 residues. Trimming removed 2 bases from V and 1 base from J, with 5 bases in between. Germline V gene lookup returns CDR1 LNHDA and CDR2 SQIVND (reference sequence).

This clone was counted a single time. The chain is built from TRBV27 and TRBJ2-3; tentative D call: TRBD2 (5 bases). Trimming stripped 3 bases from V and 0 bases from J, with 16 bases between. The CDR3 totals 17 residues. Germline values: CDR1 MNHEY, CDR2 SMNVEV (reference sequence). The CDR3 sequence is CASSFSRRWTSTDTQYF. The CDR3 DNA is TGTGCCAGCAGTTTTTCCCGGAGGTGGACCAGCACAGATACGCAGTATTTT.

The V and J genes are TRBV9 and TRBJ2-7; D remains ambiguous. The V and J ends lost 0 bases and 4 bases respectively, with 11 bases between them. CDR3 size: 14 residues. Germline CDR1 reads SGDLS; CDR2 reads YYNGEE. CDR3 DNA: TGTGCCAGCAGCGTAGGATGGAGAGGTTACGAGCAGTACTTC. Encoded protein: CASSVGWRGYEQYF.

V is TRBV7-6 and J is TRBJ2-7; D is uncertain. Trimming cost V 7 bases and J 5 bases, with 15 bases left between them. The CDR3 runs 13 residues. Germline assignment: CDR1 SGHVS and CDR2 FNYEAQ. The CDR3 is CASTWSGSNEQYF. DNA for the CDR3: TGTGCCAGCACCTGGAGTGGTAGCAACGAGCAGTACTTC.

The V and J genes are TRBV6-1 and TRBJ1-1; the D is unclear. The CDR3 consists of 14 residues. The V and J ends lost 2 bases and 6 bases respectively, with 13 bases between them. Germline V lookup: CDR1 MNHNS, CDR2 SASEGT. For the CDR3, the DNA is TGTGCCAGCAGTGAACTGCTAAATGGCCCTGAAGCTTTCTTT. This codes for CASSELLNGPEAFF.

The J gene is TRBJ2-3, the V gene TRBV6-5, with D possibly called TRBD1 or TRBD2 (5 bases each). V shed 0 bases and J shed 5 bases, with 12 bases lying between them. This CDR3 comprises 15 residues. CDR1 is MNHEY, CDR2 SVGAGI, per germline. The DNA for the CDR3 is TGTGCCAGCAGTTACTCCGGTTTGAGGGGAGATACGCAGTATTTT. It encodes CASSYSGLRGDTQYF.

J is TRBJ2-1 and V is TRBV2; 10 positions match TRBD2. V lost 7 bases, J lost 9 bases, and 6 bases stayed unmatched. Germline CDR1 is SNHLY and CDR2 is FYNNEI. The CDR3 has 13 residues. CDR3 loop: CASTSGGVGEQFF. The CDR3 nucleotides read TGTGCCAGCACGAGCGGGGGGGTTGGTGAGCAGTTCTTC.

The chain combines TRBV15 with TRBJ2-7, with TRBD1 matching 7 bases. V was clipped by 0 bases and J by 6 bases; unmatched bases: 8. Germline CDR1 LNHNV, CDR2 YYDKDF (reference sequence). CDR3 length: 15 amino acids. For the CDR3, the DNA is TGTGCCACCAGCAGAGATCCGGGGACAGTGACCGAGCAGTACTTC. The encoded protein is CATSRDPGTVTEQYF.

The chain is built from TRBV18 and TRBJ1-1; D might be TRBD1 (6 bases). Trimming pared 4 bases from V and 0 bases from J, leaving 12 bases between. Looked up from germline, CDR1 is KGHSH and CDR2 is LQKENI. The CDR3 is made up of 15 amino acids. CDR3 DNA: TGTGCCAGCTCACGGCGGGACACCTTGAACACTGAAGCTTTCTTT. Translating gives CASSRRDTLNTEAFF. The full variable domain, its missing parts supplied by reference TRBV18 and TRBJ1-1, is NAGVMQNPRHLVRRRGQEARLRCSPMKGHSHVYWYRQLPEEGLKFMVYLQKENIIDESGMPKERFSAEFPKEGPSILRIQQVVRGDSAAYFCASSRRDTLNTEAFFGQGTRLTVV.

The genes are TRBV10-1 and TRBJ2-7, with TRBD1 matching over 7 bases. CDR1 and CDR2 from the germline V gene are WNHNN and SYGVQD (reference sequence). The V and J ends lost 10 bases and 7 bases, in that order; junction bases with no gene match: 13. The CDR3 covers 13 residues. CDR3 amino acids: CATSDRLLREQYF. In DNA form, the CDR3 reads TGCGCCACCTCGGACAGGCTTTTGAGGGAGCAGTACTTC.

The chain joins TRBV28 to TRBJ1-1; no firm D call. V lost 2 bases, J lost 3 bases, and 4 bases lay in between. Germline CDR1 is MDHEN and CDR2 is SYDVKM. The CDR3 is 12 amino acids. This chain's CDR3 is CASSLVDTEAFF. The CDR3 nucleotides are TGTGCCAGCAGTTTAGTGGACACTGAAGCTTTCTTT.

The chain couples TRBV4-3 to TRBJ1-2; no definite D call. Trimming removed 0 bases at V and 4 bases at J, with 12 bases between. The CDR3 has 15 amino acids. Germline V gene lookup returns CDR1 LGHNA and CDR2 YSLEER. The chain's CDR3 is CASSQDSTEGYGYTF. CDR3 bases: TGCGCCAGCAGCCAAGATTCGACGGAGGGCTATGGCTACACCTTC.

J is TRBJ2-3 and V is TRBV5-1, with 12 bases matching TRBD2. The CDR3 contains 15 residues. V shed 5 bases and J 0 bases; nucleotides not matched to a gene: 1. Germline loops: CDR1 SGHRS, CDR2 YFSETQ. The CDR3 sequence is CASSTSGRSTDTQYF. In nucleotides, the CDR3 is TGCGCCAGCAGTACTAGCGGGAGGAGCACAGATACGCAGTATTTT.

This chain uses TRBV6-1 with TRBJ2-7; TRBD1 aligns across 7 bases. This CDR3 spans 13 amino acids. Germline loops: CDR1 MNHNS, CDR2 SASEGT. After removal of 4 bases from V and 0 bases from J, the junction contained 0 bases not matched to a gene. CDR3 residues: CASSGDSSYEQYF. CDR3 nucleotides: TGTGCCAGCAGTGGGGACAGCTCCTACGAGCAGTACTTC.

This rearrangement joins TRBV7-3 to TRBJ1-5, with 7 bases matching TRBD1. The CDR3 contains 16 residues. The germline V gene has CDR1 SGHTA and CDR2 FQGTGA. Trimming removed 5 bases from V and 7 bases from J; junction bases left unmatched: 14. The CDR3 region has the DNA TGTGCCAGCAGCGTCGACAGGGAGTGGAATGGGCAGCCCCAGCATTTT. Translated: CASSVDREWNGQPQHF.

The rearrangement links TRBV19 to TRBJ2-5; D is undetermined. Germline V lookup: CDR1 LNHDA, CDR2 SQIVND (reference sequence). The V end lost 5 bases, the J end lost 7 bases, and 17 bases lay between the germline ends. CDR3 length: 14 residues. CDR3 in amino acids: CASSFAPSLGTQYF. CDR3 in DNA: TGTGCCAGTAGTTTCGCACCTTCTTTGGGGACCCAGTACTTC. Full variable domain (outside the CDR3, taken from reference TRBV19 and TRBJ2-5): DGGITQSPKYLFRKEGQNVTLSCEQNLNHDAMYWYRQDPGQGLRLIYYSQIVNDFQKGDIAEGYSVSREKKESFPLTVTSAQKNPTAFYLCASSFAPSLGTQYFGPGTRLLVL.

This rearrangement joins TRBV2 to TRBJ2-5; D gene ambiguous. The V end lost 3 bases, the J end lost 3 bases, and 5 bases lay between the germline ends. CDR3 length: 12 amino acids. Germline V gives CDR1 SNHLY, CDR2 FYNNEI. The CDR3 sequence is CASSDTKETQYF. CDR3 DNA: TGTGCCAGCAGTGACACAAAAGAGACCCAGTACTTC.

The chain is built from TRBV18 and TRBJ2-7; the match to TRBD1 covers 9 bases. CDR1 KGHSH and CDR2 LQKENI come from the germline V gene. The CDR3 sequence is 15 residues long. V lost 3 bases and J lost 6; bases outside the gene matches: 9. CDR3 coding DNA: TGTGCCAGCTCACCTAGGGGGGACAGGGTGGTCGAGCAGTACTTC. Its translation: CASSPRGDRVVEQYF.

The V gene is TRBV15, the J gene TRBJ2-1; possible D gene TRBD2, 6 bases. The CDR3 extends over 17 amino acids. V lost 1 base, J lost 0 bases, and 13 bases lay in between. Germline V lookup: CDR1 LNHNV, CDR2 YYDKDF (reference sequence). The DNA of the CDR3 is TGTGCCACCAGCAGAGCGGGACTCCTGACCTCCTACAATGAGCAGTTCTTC. Encoded protein: CATSRAGLLTSYNEQFF. The full variable domain, in which reference TRBV15 and TRBJ2-1 provide the parts outside the CDR3, is DAMVIQNPRYQVTQFGKPVTLSCSQTLNHNVMYWYQQKSSQAPKLLFHYYDKDFNNEADTPDNFQSRRPNTSFCFLDIRSPGLGDTAMYLCATSRAGLLTSYNEQFFGPGTRLTVL.